The following is a T cell receptor beta chain sequence with its context. Its cognate antigen is unknown. This record belongs to a study of CD8 T cells in ankylosing spondylitis. Study-wide findings and caveats: Earlier studies detected some motif variants in reactive arthritis synovial fluid and blood. Ankylosing spondylitis blood appeared to be characterized by a TCR beta motif of several highly homologous variants. Significant enrichment of disease-linked clones was reportedly seen in matched ankylosing spondylitis synovial fluid. With a CD8+ phenotype, disease-linked clones were relatively rare in peripheral blood.

TCRdb re-analysed the 5' RACE reads in MiXCR, keeping a single row per CDR3 protein. The data contain 240,000 or so distinct CDR3 sequences, 8.6% of them singletons. This sequence was found in a male donor with ankylosing spondylitis or in good health (not recorded which). The sample was blood, either unsorted or a sorted T cell fraction (not recorded which).

CDR3 sequence: CASSFQGLAGETGELFF. In DNA form, the CDR3 reads TGTGCCAGCAGCTTCCAGGGGCTAGCGGGAGAAACCGGGGAGCTGTTTTTT. The rearrangement uses TRBV7-6 and TRBJ2-2; 10 nucleotides agree with TRBD2. The ends lost 3 bases at V and 5 bases at J; junction bases unmatched: 9. CDR1 and CDR2 from the germline V gene are SGHVS and FNYEAQ. The CDR3 is 17 amino acids.